Listed here are 17 T cell receptor beta chains from one sample, sequenced in a study of beta chain features in type 1 diabetes. Every isolated RNA sample was fully reverse transcribed, so sequencing captured expressed TCRB transcripts. The data were produced by immunoSEQ multiplex PCR, yet TCRdb's version contains in-frame clones alone and is incomplete. The table shows around 200,000 clones, with about 13% occurring only once. Sequencing was carried out using central memory CD4+ T cells from blood. These receptor sequences come from a woman younger than 35 in good health.

This clone has more than one count but fewer than ten. The genes are TRBV28 and TRBJ2-5; 9 bases are a match to TRBD1. Germline V CDR1 and CDR2: MDHEN, SYDVKM. J lost 5 bases, V lost 6 bases, and 7 bases had no gene match. This CDR3 has 14 amino acids. CDR3: CASSRWTGEETQYF. In DNA, the CDR3 is TGTGCCAGCAGCCGATGGACAGGGGAGGAGACCCAGTACTTC.

Points on this clone: The sample holds other DNA sequences that translate to the same CDR3. The rearrangement uses TRBV18 and TRBJ2-7, with D perhaps TRBD1 (5 bases). CDR3 size: 16 residues. Germline CDR1 and CDR2: KGHSH and LQKENI. V lost 2 bases and J 2 bases, leaving 16 bases between the germline ends. Here the CDR3 reads CASSPMVAGPTYEQYF. The CDR3 bases are TGTGCCAGCTCACCAATGGTGGCAGGGCCTACCTACGAGCAGTACTTC.

In this sample, this clone turned up a few times. The CDR3 coding sequence is TGTGCCAGCAGCGCCCGACTAGCGGGAGGGGCTGTGGAGACCCAGTACTTC. As protein: CASSARLAGGAVETQYF. The rearrangement uses TRBV5-4 and TRBJ2-5, with 14 positions matching TRBD2. CDR1 is SGHNT and CDR2 is YYREEE in the germline V gene (reference sequence). After removal of 4 bases from V and 5 bases from J, the junction contained 10 bases not matched to a gene. The CDR3 runs to 17 residues. The whole variable domain, remainder taken from reference TRBV5-4 and TRBJ2-5, is ETGVTQSPTHLIKTRGQQVTLRCSSQSGHNTVSWYQQALGQGPQFIFQYYREEENGRGNFPPRFSGLQFPNYSSELNVNALELDDSALYLCASSARLAGGAVETQYFGPGTRLLVL.

This clone was recorded a few times. The chain couples TRBV4-2 to TRBJ2-3; TRBD2 is a possible D gene (6 bases). The CDR3 contains 14 residues. Germline CDR1 LGHNA, CDR2 YNFKEQ. V dropped 0 bases and J dropped 4 bases, with 8 bases sitting between them. CDR3 sequence: CASSQDLASDTQYF. In DNA, the CDR3 is TGTGCCAGCAGCCAAGACCTAGCGTCAGATACGCAGTATTTT.

This rearrangement joins TRBV27 to TRBJ1-5; D gene ambiguous. CDR1 is MNHEY and CDR2 is SMNVEV in the germline V gene (reference sequence). The CDR3 is 13 amino acids. V was cut by 2 bases and J by 4 bases, with 6 bases left in between. CDR3 amino acids: CASSLRENQPQHF. CDR3 coding DNA: TGTGCCAGCAGTTTAAGGGAGAATCAGCCCCAGCATTTT.

The rearrangement uses TRBV6-5 and TRBJ2-5; TRBD2 agrees at 8 bases. V trimming: 11 bases; J trimming: 1 base; junction bases outside the gene matches: 9. This CDR3 has 14 residues. CDR1 and CDR2 (germline): MNHEY, SVGAGI. The CDR3 sequence: CASRGGPLQETQYF. The DNA of the CDR3 is TGTGCCTCCCGGGGGGGGCCCCTCCAAGAGACCCAGTACTTC.

The chain links TRBV7-2 to TRBJ2-1, with 9 bases matching TRBD2. This CDR3 is built from 16 residues. CDR1 and CDR2 (germline): SGHTA, FQGNSA. With 5 bases clipped from V and 5 bases from J, the junction kept 10 bases outside the gene matches. The CDR3 region is CASSTETSGRHNEQFF. The CDR3 DNA sequence: TGTGCCAGCAGCACAGAGACTAGCGGACGACACAATGAGCAGTTCTTC.

This clone was seen a few times. The V and J genes are TRBV30 and TRBJ1-1, with a tentative D call TRBD1 (6 bases). Per germline, CDR1 GTSNPN and CDR2 SVGIG (reference sequence). The germline V and J ends were trimmed by 5 bases and 0 bases, with 10 bases remaining between them. CDR3 length equals 13 residues. The CDR3 loop reads CAWGRQVNTEAFF. In DNA form, the CDR3 reads TGTGCCTGGGGCCGACAGGTGAACACTGAAGCTTTCTTT.

This clone was counted only a few times. The chain couples TRBV2 to TRBJ1-2, with a weak D call TRBD1 (5 bases). V lost 6 bases to trimming and J lost 3 bases, with 14 bases between them. From germline, CDR1 is SNHLY and CDR2 FYNNEI. The CDR3 sequence is 14 residues long. CDR3 nucleotide sequence: TGTGCCAGCAGAGAGCAGGGATCTCACTATGGCTACACCTTC. It yields the protein CASREQGSHYGYTF. The variable domain in full, with the rest retrieved from reference TRBV2 and TRBJ1-2, is EPEVTQTPSHQVTQMGQEVILRCVPISNHLYFYWYRQILGQKVEFLVSFYNNEISEKSEIFDDQFSVERPDGSNFTLKIRSTKLEDSAMYFCASREQGSHYGYTFGSGTRLTVV.

This clone was counted between two and nine times. The chain uses TRBV23-1 and TRBJ1-1; 8 bases agree with TRBD1. TRBV23-1 is an ORF for which the function is uncertain. V was clipped by 6 bases and J by 5 bases; unmatched bases: 20. This CDR3 has 18 residues. This CDR3 is CASSRHQWAGGAETEAFF. The CDR3 nucleotides are TGCGCCAGCAGCCGACATCAATGGGCAGGGGGCGCCGAAACTGAAGCTTTCTTT.

This clone was recorded a few times. The chain combines TRBV10-3 with TRBJ2-7; D possibly corresponds to TRBD1 (5 bases). The CDR3 loop spans 14 amino acids. Trimming took 2 bases from V and 4 from J, leaving 12 bases between them. Germline V gives CDR1 ENHRY, CDR2 SYGVKD. The CDR3 DNA reads TGTGCCATCAGTGAGATAATCCAGGGTTACGAGCAGTACTTC. Encoded protein: CAISEIIQGYEQYF.

The sample holds a few counts of this clone. The chain has TRBV11-2 and TRBJ2-3; TRBD2 agrees at 8 bases. This CDR3 contains 18 residues. Germline V gene sequence: CDR1 SGHAT, CDR2 FQNNGV. J lost 1 base, V lost 5 bases, and 14 bases had no gene match. CDR3 nucleotide sequence: TGTGCCAGCAGCCTAACCCTTGGCGGGAGGCGGGGCACAGATACGCAGTATTTT. It codes for CASSLTLGGRRGTDTQYF. Based on the CDR3 plus reference TRBV11-2 and TRBJ2-3, the full variable domain is EAGVAQSPRYKIIEKRQSVAFWCNPISGHATLYWYQQILGQGPKLLIQFQNNGVVDDSQLPKDRFSAERLKGVDSTLKIQPAKLEDSAVYLCASSLTLGGRRGTDTQYFGPGTRLTVL.

The chain employs TRBV5-4 and TRBJ2-5; 9 bases are shared with TRBD2. This CDR3 contains 14 residues. The V segment lost 3 bases and the J segment 5 bases; nucleotides outside the gene matches: 5. Germline V gene sequence: CDR1 SGHNT, CDR2 YYREEE (reference sequence). In DNA, the CDR3 is TGTGCCAGCAGCTCTCGGACTAGCGATGAGACCCAGTACTTC. This sequence encodes CASSSRTSDETQYF.

This clone was counted between two and nine times. V usage is TRBV11-2 and J usage is TRBJ2-5, with a weak D call TRBD1 (5 bases). The end of the DNA is better explained by TRBJ2-7, so the J call may be wrong. CDR3 size: 14 residues. The germline gives CDR1 SGHAT, CDR2 FQNNGV. CDR3 nucleotide sequence: TGTGCCAGCAGCTTACCAGGGAACCCCTACGAGCAGTACTTC. It encodes CASSLPGNPYEQYF.

This clone has more than one count but fewer than ten. This chain links TRBV14 with TRBJ2-3, with D possibly matching TRBD2 (5 bases). V was pared by 0 bases and J by 6 bases, with 13 bases between. Germline CDR1 is SGHDN and CDR2 is FVKESK. This CDR3 spans 15 amino acids. The CDR3 DNA follows: TGTGCCAGCAGCCAAGATCCTCGCCGAGGGGATACGCAGTATTTT. It is translated as CASSQDPRRGDTQYF. Supplemented by reference TRBV14 and TRBJ2-3, the full variable domain reads EAGVTQFPSHSVIEKGQTVTLRCDPISGHDNLYWYRRVMGKEIKFLLHFVKESKQDESGMPNNRFLAERTGGTYSTLKVQPAELEDSGVYFCASSQDPRRGDTQYFGPGTRLTVL.

CDR3 in DNA: TGCAGCTCGACGGACAGGATTGGTGAGCAGTTCTTC. Protein: CSSTDRIGEQFF. The rearrangement joins TRBV29-1 to TRBJ2-1; 7 positions agree with TRBD1. With 8 bases clipped from V and 9 bases from J, the junction kept 10 bases outside the gene matches. Germline CDR1 and CDR2: SQVTM and ANQGSEA. The CDR3 totals 12 residues.

The V gene is TRBV7-9, the J gene TRBJ1-2; D might be TRBD1 (5 bases). Germline-derived CDR1 and CDR2 are SEHNR and FQNEAQ (reference sequence). The V end lost 1 base, the J end lost 7 bases, and 16 bases lay between the germline ends. The length of the CDR3 is 15 residues. DNA for the CDR3: TGTGCCAGCAGCTTAGGGGGAACAGGCGCCGGTGGCTACACCTTC. Its protein is CASSLGGTGAGGYTF.